The entry below describes one TCR beta chain. Its antigen is undetermined. The final CDR3 position lacks the conserved phenylalanine or tryptophan, pointing to a likely read error. The authors made TCR beta cDNA from around 500 ng total RNA with a constant-region primer. Investigators got TCR beta libraries out of three nested multiplex PCR rounds, done with slightly modified ARM-PCR. Rounds one and two of PCR, each of roughly 10 cycles, were primed with TRBV1-TRBV30 forward primers and a C-beta reverse primer. TCRdb used MiXCR to reprocess the multiplex PCR reads, holding one entry per CDR3 protein. Among 120,000 or so distinct CDR3 sequences listed, about 68% were seen once. Co-extracted RNA and DNA came from roughly 20-30 mg of unsorted bulk tissue. Primary liver carcinoma in the patients was surgically resected. Five discrete regions of every tumor underwent sampling. These data are taken from a study of tumor-infiltrating lymphocytes in primary liver carcinoma. Study conclusions and caveats: Tumor-adjacent and tumor-blood pairs shared less of their repertoires than tumor region pairs shared. Only around 7.5-25% of top clones occurred in all five tumor regions.

The length of the CDR3 is 14 residues. V lost 1 base and J lost 7; bases outside the gene matches: 6. The germline V gene has CDR1 LGHNA and CDR2 YNFKEQ. The J gene is TRBJ1-2, the V gene TRBV4-2; 7 bases align to TRBD1. Sequencing was carried out using liver tumor tissue from sampling region 1. Sample subset: tumor region T1, superior pole. The receptor's source is a woman aged 60-75 years with primary liver carcinoma and hepatitis B virus infection. This chain's CDR3 is CASSQAGKGAGYTL. In nucleotides, the CDR3 is TGTGCCAGCAGCCAAGCAGGGAAGGGGGCTGGCTACACCCTC.